This entry lists 8 T cell receptor beta chains sequenced from one sample in a study of lymphopenia after photon versus proton radiotherapy. Method: immunoSEQ multiplex PCR; TCRdb's copy keeps in-frame clones and lacks some. In the table there are some 70,000 clones, about 89% of which are singletons. The sample was peripheral blood, taken from a patient treated with proton-based radiotherapy. Every receptor here comes from a man older than 75 with esophageal cancer.

CDR3 nucleotides: TGTGCCAGCAGCTTCCAGGGGTACTATGGCTACACCTTC. Translated, it gives CASSFQGYYGYTF. V gene TRBV5-4 combines with J gene TRBJ1-2; the D gene is possibly TRBD1 (6 bases). The germline V gene has CDR1 SGHNT and CDR2 YYREEE (reference sequence). This CDR3 is built from 13 residues. V was cut by 2 bases and J by 3 bases, with 8 bases left in between.

The chain has TRBV29-1 and TRBJ1-1, with D unclear. The CDR3 covers 11 residues. CDR1 and CDR2 (germline): SQVTM, ANQGSEA. V shed 4 bases and J shed 0 bases, with 3 bases lying between them. The CDR3 DNA reads TGCAGCGTTGCGGTGAACACTGAAGCTTTCTTT. Its translation: CSVAVNTEAFF.

The CDR3 reads CASSLGRGLAGGNEQFF. CDR3 DNA sequence: TGTGCCAGCAGCTTAGGGCGAGGACTAGCGGGGGGAAATGAGCAGTTCTTC. The chain has TRBV7-2 and TRBJ2-1; 14 bases are a match to TRBD2. CDR1 is SGHTA, CDR2 FQGNSA, per germline. This CDR3 comprises 17 residues. V shed 1 base, J shed 7 bases, and the junction held 6 bases outside the gene matches.

The chain couples TRBV6-5 to TRBJ2-3; 9 nucleotides match TRBD2. The CDR3 is made up of 15 amino acids. From germline, CDR1 is MNHEY and CDR2 SVGAGI. V was pared by 6 bases and J by 7 bases, with 11 bases of the junction left unmatched. The CDR3 loop reads CASRPVAGEGNTQYF. In DNA form, the CDR3 reads TGTGCCAGCAGACCAGTAGCGGGGGAGGGGAATACGCAGTATTTT.

This chain connects TRBV29-1 to TRBJ2-1, with 7 positions matching TRBD2. Germline CDR1 is SQVTM and CDR2 is ANQGSEA. The CDR3 is 12 amino acids. V trimming: 7 bases; J trimming: 8 bases; junction bases outside the gene matches: 8. CDR3 residues: CSGTLGRDEQFF. The CDR3 DNA follows: TGCAGCGGGACTCTGGGGAGGGATGAGCAGTTCTTC.

This clone was counted once. V is TRBV7-9 and J is TRBJ1-2; D ambiguous. This CDR3 spans 14 amino acids. Germline CDR1 and CDR2: SEHNR and FQNEAQ (reference sequence). V dropped 2 bases and J dropped 3 bases, with 10 bases sitting between them. In nucleotides, the CDR3 is TGTGCCAGCAGCTTATTCCGGGCCGACTATGGCTACACCTTC. This gives the protein CASSLFRADYGYTF.

V usage is TRBV2 and J usage is TRBJ1-5; TRBD1 matches at 7 bases. CDR1 SNHLY and CDR2 FYNNEI come from the germline V gene. Losses at the gene ends were 4 bases for V and 7 bases for J; bases not matched to a gene: 10. The CDR3 consists of 15 residues. Here the CDR3 DNA reads TGTGCCAGCAGTGCGGACAGGCCCCCGTACCAGCCCCAGCATTTT. Protein product: CASSADRPPYQPQHF.

The chain joins TRBV9 to TRBJ2-7; D tentatively fits TRBD1 or TRBD2 (5 bases each). This CDR3 is built from 15 residues. From germline, CDR1 is SGDLS and CDR2 YYNGEE. V was clipped by 0 bases and J by 4 bases, with 14 bases between them. The CDR3 nucleotides read TGTGCCAGCAGCGTAGGTGGGACCGACCTGTACGAGCAGTACTTC. This codes for CASSVGGTDLYEQYF.